This TCR beta chain appears in the sequencing data of a study of cytomegalovirus exposure and HLA in healthy donors (dated by TCRdb to about 2017). Describing the broader study: According to a later analysis, the roughly 130 validation repertoires were produced on the same platform as the 680 or so repertoires of the first cohort. The aim of the study was to test whether cataloging public T cell receptors could identify signatures of past pathogen exposure. High-throughput TCR immunosequencing, statistical association of individual TCRs with disease status, and machine learning were combined to predict cytomegalovirus infection status. A separate validation cohort of about 110 different subjects was used in addition to the approximately 640-subject first cohort. General conclusions and limits of the study: Most TCR sequences were seen in very few donors, while some public TCRs were found in many individuals. The classifier was reported to diagnose cytomegalovirus status with high specificity and sensitivity in both the original cohort and the validation cohort. Subsequent analysis determined that TCRs grouped into clusters in the first cohort also showed a tendency toward co-occurrence across the roughly 120 validation repertoires, and about 94% of cluster scores exceeded 0. Three of the identified cytomegalovirus-associated TCR beta chains were confirmed in vitro to be specific for cytomegalovirus antigens. A total of fewer than 200 TCR beta chains were listed by the study as associated with cytomegalovirus. The authors suggested that the approach could potentially be generalized to other disease states and immunological phenotypes. The validation cohort had no HLA typing available for a later analysis, so co-occurrence within that cohort was assessed over all 130 or so repertoires.

Via the germline V gene, CDR1 is LGHNA and CDR2 YSLEER. Taken from cysteine to phenylalanine, the CDR3 has 17 residues. Of all the DNA, just the CDR3 is kept, 51 bases in frame from base 1. V and J are trimmed by 4 bases and 5 bases, and the gene matches miss 13 bases of the junction. Library preparation was by the immunoSEQ multiplex PCR assay. The source study handled its data this way. A statistical classification framework was built to diagnose cytomegalovirus status from the catalog of TCR beta chain sequences. TCRdb's version of the immuneACCESS table is confined to in-frame rearrangements and falls short of the full clone set. An unresolved V gene accounts for under half of the shortfall where checked; the remainder is of unknown origin. V and J calls plus clone size are reproduced from that table; the DNA served to infer D and trimming. The sample profile shows roughly 70,000 clones; roughly 80% of them were found once. The ten largest clones capture approximately 3% of the sample.

A remark on this clone: It lacks a known antigen. No much larger clone exists at a distance of one base, and base qualities are not known.

Donors formed part of the validation cohort, which comprised 120 or so subjects and was distinct from the first cohort of 670 or so subjects. The chain was built from TRBV4-3 and TRBJ1-2, with 10 middle bases fitting TRBD1. The TCR sequence derives from a man aged 25-45 years in good health and CMV-seronegative. The sample comprised PBMCs. The CDR3 region reads CASSPTPGQGGGYGYTF. The DNA reads TGCGCCAGCAGCCCCACACCCGGACAGGGGGGAGGGTATGGCTACACCTTC.